These 11 T cell receptor beta chains came from one sample sequenced in a study of blood T cell repertoires in COVID-19. Measured with immunoSEQ multiplex PCR; TCRdb has only the in-frame clones, and not every one. The sample shows about 180,000 clones, just over 85% of them seen only once. The sample consisted of PBMCs or T cells enriched from blood (not recorded which). The receptors were sampled from a young woman who had recovered from COVID-19.

The J gene is TRBJ2-7, the V gene TRBV11-2, with D possibly matching TRBD1 (6 bases). CDR1 is SGHAT and CDR2 is FQNNGV in the germline V gene. Trimming left V 5 bases short and J 4 bases short, with 15 bases between. This CDR3 region has 14 residues. CDR3 nucleotides: TGTGCCAGCAGCCCCGACAGGATCGGGTACGAGCAGTACTTC. Protein: CASSPDRIGYEQYF.

This rearrangement joins TRBV10-3 to TRBJ2-1; a possible D gene is TRBD1 (6 bases). This CDR3 region has 16 residues. CDR1 and CDR2 from the germline V gene are ENHRY and SYGVKD. V lost 7 bases and J lost 9, with 25 bases in between. CDR3 coding DNA: TGTGCCATCAATGAAGCCAACTCTGGGGCACAGGGTGAGCAGTTCTTC. It translates to CAINEANSGAQGEQFF.

This rearrangement joins TRBV19 to TRBJ2-2; 13 nucleotides agree with TRBD2. Trimming removed 3 bases from V and 6 bases from J; junction bases left unmatched: 4. Germline V lookup: CDR1 LNHDA, CDR2 SQIVND (reference sequence). This CDR3 contains 16 residues. CDR3 DNA: TGTGCCAGTAGTATCACTAGCGGGAGGGCCGCCGGGGAGCTGTTTTTT. Translation gives CASSITSGRAAGELFF.

The gene calls are TRBV28 and TRBJ1-2; D gene unclear. The CDR3 is made up of 15 amino acids. Trimming shortened V by 5 bases and J by 8 bases, and 21 bases separated the two germline ends. Germline-derived CDR1 and CDR2 are MDHEN and SYDVKM. CDR3 region: CASSTSLGFAGGYTF. As DNA, the CDR3 is TGTGCCAGCAGTACCAGCCTAGGTTTTGCGGGGGGCTACACCTTC.

This sequence joins TRBV6-1 and TRBJ2-3; 9 bases line up with TRBD2. The J segment lost 2 bases and the V segment lost 3 bases, leaving 12 bases of the junction unmatched. Germline V gives CDR1 MNHNS, CDR2 SASEGT. The CDR3 spans 18 residues. CDR3 protein: CASSDIELAGGFTDTQYF. CDR3 DNA sequence: TGTGCCAGCAGTGATATCGAGCTCGCGGGGGGGTTCACAGATACGCAGTATTTT.

The gene calls are TRBV28 and TRBJ1-1; perhaps TRBD1 as D (5 bases). Between the trimmed V and J ends, which lost 2 bases and 4 bases, there was a span of 14 bases. The CDR3 is 15 residues long. Germline-derived CDR1 and CDR2 are MDHEN and SYDVKM. In DNA form, the CDR3 reads TGTGCCAGCAGTTTAGAAGGGGTGGCGCTCACTGAAGCTTTCTTT. This sequence encodes CASSLEGVALTEAFF. The full variable domain, completed using reference TRBV28 and TRBJ1-1, is DVKVTQSSRYLVKRTGEKVFLECVQDMDHENMFWYRQDPGLGLRLIYFSYDVKMKEKGDIPEGYSVSREKKERFSLILESASTNQTSMYLCASSLEGVALTEAFFGQGTRLTVV.

The CDR3 DNA sequence: TGTGCCAGCAGCTTGCGGGATTCACCCCTCCACTTT. It encodes CASSLRDSPLHF. The rearrangement joins TRBV5-6 to TRBJ1-6, with D unresolved. Germline V lookup: CDR1 SGHDT, CDR2 YYEEEE. The length of the CDR3 is 12 residues. V gave up 1 base and J gave up 8 bases, with 4 bases separating them.

This chain links TRBV6-5 with TRBJ1-2, with TRBD1 matching over 9 bases. From germline, CDR1 is MNHEY and CDR2 SVGAGI. CDR3 length: 14 amino acids. V gave up 8 bases and J gave up 1 base; unmatched junction bases: 5. The CDR3 sequence: CASSRDRVNYGYTF. In nucleotides, the CDR3 is TGTGCCAGCTCTCGGGACAGGGTTAACTATGGCTACACCTTC.

This chain links TRBV15 with TRBJ1-6; D ambiguous. This CDR3 contains 15 residues. CDR1 is LNHNV and CDR2 is YYDKDF in the germline V gene (reference sequence). Trimming cost V 3 bases and J 5 bases, with 11 bases left between them. CDR3 region: CATSSGGPHNSPLHF. The CDR3 DNA reads as TGTGCCACCAGCAGCGGAGGGCCCCATAATTCACCCCTCCACTTT. The entire variable domain, with the rest obtained from reference TRBV15 and TRBJ1-6, is as follows: DAMVIQNPRYQVTQFGKPVTLSCSQTLNHNVMYWYQQKSSQAPKLLFHYYDKDFNNEADTPDNFQSRRPNTSFCFLDIRSPGLGDTAMYLCATSSGGPHNSPLHFGNGTRLTVT.

The sample holds one count of this clone. Just one base apart from a much larger clone, this may be a read error. This sequence joins TRBV28 and TRBJ1-2, with D hard to call. The ends were cut back, 4 bases at V and 3 bases at J, with 6 bases in the middle. CDR1 and CDR2 from the germline V gene are MDHEN and SYDVKM. This CDR3 contains 12 residues. The CDR3 is CASSSADYGYTF. The CDR3 region has the DNA TGTGCCAGCAGTTCCGCAGACTATGGCTACACCTTC.

This clone was seen more than once but under ten times. V usage is TRBV7-9 and J usage is TRBJ1-5; a weak D match, TRBD1 (5 bases). From germline, CDR1 is SEHNR and CDR2 FQNEAQ (reference sequence). V was trimmed by 6 bases and J by 2 bases, leaving 20 bases between them. The CDR3 runs 17 residues. The CDR3 nucleotides read TGTGCCAGCAGTTTGGCCCCCGGGGACTTAGGCAATCAGCCCCAGCATTTT. This codes for CASSLAPGDLGNQPQHF.